Listed here are 11 T cell receptor beta chains from one sample, sequenced in a study of shared clonotypes between healthy human individuals. The data were produced by immunoSEQ multiplex PCR, yet TCRdb's version contains in-frame clones alone and is incomplete. Of roughly 590,000 clones in the sample, around 95% are singletons; the top ten hold 0.095% to 0.12%. Naive CD8 cells lacked CD45RO, underwent positive selection for CCR7 and left out terminally differentiated effector memory CD45RA+ cells. The sequencing sample was made of naive CD8+ T cells sorted from blood. The receptor set was obtained from a woman younger than 45 in good health.

The chain is built from TRBV4-1 and TRBJ2-7; 7 bases align to TRBD1. J was trimmed by 1 base and V by 4 bases; bases with no gene match: 7. The germline V gene encodes CDR1 MGHRA and CDR2 YSYEKL. The CDR3 runs to 15 residues. The CDR3 nucleotides read TGCGCCAGCAGCCGAAACCGGGACAGTTCCTACGAGCAGTACTTC. This gives the protein CASSRNRDSSYEQYF.

Points on this clone: Other DNA sequences within the sample encode an identical CDR3. The V and J genes are TRBV28 and TRBJ2-5, with 8 positions matching TRBD1. This CDR3 is 13 amino acids long. CDR1 and CDR2 from the germline V gene are MDHEN and SYDVKM. V lost 4 bases and J lost 5; bases outside the gene matches: 3. The CDR3 is CASSSTGEETQYF. The CDR3 nucleotides are TGTGCCAGCAGTTCGACAGGGGAGGAGACCCAGTACTTC.

The chain joins TRBV11-2 to TRBJ2-5; the D gene is possibly TRBD1 (6 bases). The assigned J gene may be wrong: the sequence end matches TRBJ2-7 better. CDR3 length: 14 residues. The germline V gene has CDR1 SGHAT and CDR2 FQNNGV. The CDR3 nucleotides are TGTGCCAGCAGCTCACAGGGAACCCCCTACGAGCAGTACTTC. Translated: CASSSQGTPYEQYF.

This rearrangement joins TRBV13 to TRBJ2-1, with TRBD2 identical over 9 bases. From germline, CDR1 is PRHDT and CDR2 FYEKMQ (reference sequence). The CDR3 is 15 residues long. Trimming took 1 base from V and 8 from J; bases not matched to a gene: 6. The CDR3 nucleotides are TGTGCCAGCAGCTTAGAAGGCGGGAGGGTCTATGAGCAGTTCTTC. It is translated as CASSLEGGRVYEQFF.

V usage is TRBV28 and J usage is TRBJ2-6; no reliable D call. The CDR3 extends over 16 amino acids. The ends were cut back, 2 bases at V and 0 bases at J, with 8 bases in the middle. Germline V gives CDR1 MDHEN, CDR2 SYDVKM. The CDR3 sequence is CASSLPRRSGANVLTF. In nucleotides, the CDR3 is TGTGCCAGCAGTTTACCCCGGCGCTCTGGGGCCAACGTCCTGACTTTC.

This clone came up once. The rearrangement joins TRBV2 to TRBJ2-3, with D possibly TRBD2 on 7 matching bases. The CDR3 contains 14 residues. The ends were cut back, 6 bases at V and 6 bases at J, with 16 bases in the middle. Looked up from germline, CDR1 is SNHLY and CDR2 is FYNNEI. The CDR3 DNA reads as TGTGCCAGCAGGAGGGGGGGGATTCGGGATACGCAGTATTTT. Translation: CASRRGGIRDTQYF.

This clone was recorded once. The chain employs TRBV28 and TRBJ1-1; D may be TRBD1 (5 bases). This CDR3 contains 16 residues. The V gene lost 5 bases and the J gene lost 7 bases, with 23 bases spanning the gap. Germline CDR1 is MDHEN and CDR2 is SYDVKM. The CDR3 is CASSPRGGANSLEAFF. Here the CDR3 DNA reads TGTGCCAGCAGTCCCCGGGGGGGAGCGAACTCCCTTGAAGCTTTCTTT.

This chain joins TRBV28 and TRBJ2-1; tentative D call: TRBD2 (5 bases). This CDR3 contains 14 residues. Germline lookup yields CDR1 MDHEN and CDR2 SYDVKM. V gave up 7 bases and J gave up 12 bases, with 22 bases separating them. CDR3 loop: CASTSRGLSSWQFF. As DNA, the CDR3 is TGTGCCAGCACCTCCCGAGGGCTCAGTAGTTGGCAGTTCTTC.

The chain recombines TRBV13 with TRBJ1-1; D might be TRBD1 (5 bases). Trimming stripped 7 bases from V and 1 base from J, with 16 bases between. The CDR3 spans 15 residues. Looked up from germline, CDR1 is PRHDT and CDR2 is FYEKMQ (reference sequence). CDR3 protein: CASIIIGTGNTEAFF. The CDR3 DNA is TGTGCCAGCATCATCATTGGGACGGGGAACACTGAAGCTTTCTTT.

V gene TRBV11-2 combines with J gene TRBJ2-1, with TRBD2 identical over 9 bases. The CDR3 totals 18 residues. CDR1 and CDR2 (germline): SGHAT, FQNNGV. After removal of 2 bases from V and 1 base from J, the junction contained 9 bases not matched to a gene. Written as DNA, the CDR3 is TGTGCCAGCAGCTTATTATTAGCGGGAGTGGTTTCCTACAATGAGCAGTTCTTC. Translation gives CASSLLLAGVVSYNEQFF.

The rearrangement links TRBV10-3 to TRBJ1-2; D perhaps matches TRBD1 (5 bases). V was cut by 2 bases and J by 1 base, with 11 bases left in between. This CDR3 is built from 15 residues. Germline V gives CDR1 ENHRY, CDR2 SYGVKD. The CDR3 nucleotides are TGTGCCATCAGTGAGCCGGGGGGACTTAACTATGGCTACACCTTC. It yields the protein CAISEPGGLNYGYTF.